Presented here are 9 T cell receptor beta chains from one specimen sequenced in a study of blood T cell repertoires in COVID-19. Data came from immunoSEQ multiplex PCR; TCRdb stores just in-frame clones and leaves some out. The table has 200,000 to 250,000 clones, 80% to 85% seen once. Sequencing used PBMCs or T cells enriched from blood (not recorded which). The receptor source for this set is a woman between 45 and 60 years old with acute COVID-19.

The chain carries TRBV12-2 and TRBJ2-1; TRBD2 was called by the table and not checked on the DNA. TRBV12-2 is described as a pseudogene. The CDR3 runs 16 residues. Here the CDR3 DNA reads TGTGCAAGTCGCGTGCCCGGGGGTAGGGAGGCCGCGTCGCAGTTCTTC. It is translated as CASRVPGGREAASQFF.

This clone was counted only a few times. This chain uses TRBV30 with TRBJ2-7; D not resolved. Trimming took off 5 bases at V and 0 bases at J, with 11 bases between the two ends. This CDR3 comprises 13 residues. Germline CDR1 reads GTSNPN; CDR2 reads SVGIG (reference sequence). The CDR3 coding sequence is TGTGCCTGGTGGAGTAGGAACTCCTACGAGCAGTACTTC. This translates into CAWWSRNSYEQYF.

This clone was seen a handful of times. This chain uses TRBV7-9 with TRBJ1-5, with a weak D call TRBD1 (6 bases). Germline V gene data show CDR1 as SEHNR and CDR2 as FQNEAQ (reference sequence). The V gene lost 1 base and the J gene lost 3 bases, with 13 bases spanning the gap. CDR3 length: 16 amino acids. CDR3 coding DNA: TGTGCCAGCAGCTTAGACATAGGACAGACCAATCAGCCCCAGCATTTT. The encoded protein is CASSLDIGQTNQPQHF.

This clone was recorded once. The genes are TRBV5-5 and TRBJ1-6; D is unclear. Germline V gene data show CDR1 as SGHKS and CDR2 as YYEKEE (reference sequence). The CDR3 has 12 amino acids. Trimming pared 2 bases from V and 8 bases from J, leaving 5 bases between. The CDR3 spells CASSFGDSPLHF. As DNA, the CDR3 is TGTGCCAGCAGCTTTGGAGATTCACCCCTCCACTTT. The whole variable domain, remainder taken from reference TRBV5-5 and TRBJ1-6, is DAGVTQSPTHLIKTRGQQVTLRCSPISGHKSVSWYQQVLGQGPQFIFQYYEKEERGRGNFPDRFSARQFPNYSSELNVNALLLGDSALYLCASSFGDSPLHFGNGTRLTVT.

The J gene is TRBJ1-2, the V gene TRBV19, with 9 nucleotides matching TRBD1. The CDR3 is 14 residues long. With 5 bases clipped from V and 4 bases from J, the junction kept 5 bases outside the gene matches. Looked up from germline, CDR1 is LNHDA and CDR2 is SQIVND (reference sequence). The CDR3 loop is CASSAGTGTYGYTF. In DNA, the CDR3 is TGTGCCAGTAGTGCCGGGACAGGGACCTATGGCTACACCTTC.

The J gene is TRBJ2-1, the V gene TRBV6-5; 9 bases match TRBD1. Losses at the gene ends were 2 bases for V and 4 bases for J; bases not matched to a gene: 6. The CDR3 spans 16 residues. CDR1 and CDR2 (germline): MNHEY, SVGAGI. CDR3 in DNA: TGTGCCAGCAGTTACCAAGGGACAGGGTATTACAATGAGCAGTTCTTC. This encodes CASSYQGTGYYNEQFF.

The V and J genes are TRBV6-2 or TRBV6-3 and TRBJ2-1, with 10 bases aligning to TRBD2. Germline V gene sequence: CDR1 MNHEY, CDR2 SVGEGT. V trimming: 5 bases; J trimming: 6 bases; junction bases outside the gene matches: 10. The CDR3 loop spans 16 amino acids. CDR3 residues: CASSHMRTSGGNEQFF. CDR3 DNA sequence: TGTGCCAGCAGTCATATGCGGACTAGCGGCGGCAATGAGCAGTTCTTC.

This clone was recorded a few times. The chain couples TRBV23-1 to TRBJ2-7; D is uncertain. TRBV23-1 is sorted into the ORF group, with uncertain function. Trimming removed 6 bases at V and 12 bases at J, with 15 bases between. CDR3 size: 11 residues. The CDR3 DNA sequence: TGCGCCAGCAGCCCGGGTCCAGCCCTGTACTTC. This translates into CASSPGPALYF.

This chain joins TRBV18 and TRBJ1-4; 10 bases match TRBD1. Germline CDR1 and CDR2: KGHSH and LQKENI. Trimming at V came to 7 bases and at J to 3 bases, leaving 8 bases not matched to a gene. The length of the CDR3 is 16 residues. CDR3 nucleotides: TGTGCCAGCTTCCTCGGGACAGGGGCCTCTAATGAAAAACTGTTTTTT. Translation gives CASFLGTGASNEKLFF.